This TCR beta chain was recorded in a study of PD-1 blockade in classical Hodgkin lymphoma. Concerning this clone itself: Its antigen remains unidentified.

General observations from the study: Baseline diversity resembling that of newly diagnosed patients was seen in complete responders. Whereas CD4+ TCR diversity had risen significantly by C4D1, CD8+ TCR diversity had not.

The method was immunoSEQ multiplex PCR; TCRdb's version includes in-frame clones alone and lacks a portion of them. The sample carries some 52,000 clones, roughly nine tenths recorded once. Germline-derived CDR1 and CDR2 are SGHTA and FQGNSA. Between the trimmed V and J ends, which lost 5 bases and 0 bases, there was a span of 11 bases. CDR3 length equals 15 residues. The time point: cycle 4 day 1 (C4D1), after 6 weeks of nivolumab. Brentuximab vedotin exposure varied, and every patient relapsed after autologous stem cell transplantation. The specimen comprised peripheral blood mononuclear cells (PBMCs), sampled before the fourth cycle of nivolumab. The chain combines TRBV7-2 with TRBJ1-3; the D is unclear. This clonotype was sampled from a human donor with classical Hodgkin lymphoma. CDR3 coding DNA: TGTGCCAGCAGCCCCTACCGTCTCTCTGGAAACACCATATATTTT. It yields the protein CASSPYRLSGNTIYF.